This TCR beta chain was captured by sequencing in a study of cytomegalovirus exposure and HLA in healthy donors. Study-level information: The 90 to 150 validation repertoires used a platform that matched the one used for the 550 to 800 first-cohort repertoires, as a later analysis reported. General study points: The authors enumerated over 150 TCR beta chains as linked to cytomegalovirus. Most TCR sequences were rare, but some public TCRs occurred in many donors. It was confirmed in vitro that a few of the CMV-associated chains were specific for CMV antigens.

Sequencing was performed with immunoSEQ multiplex PCR; in TCRdb, only in-frame clones are kept and a portion is missing. Altogether over 150,000 clones are present, about 96% being singletons, with the ten largest covering 0.89%. The CDR3 is 15 residues long. Germline values: CDR1 LNHDA, CDR2 SQIVND (reference sequence). After removal of 10 bases from V and 0 bases from J, the junction contained 9 bases not matched to a gene. On this clone itself: Its antigen is as yet unknown.

The receptor was derived from a woman aged 18-30 years in good health and CMV-seronegative. The material sequenced was PBMCs. The chain uses TRBV19 and TRBJ2-7; 10 positions agree with TRBD1. CDR3 residues: CATKGDRGSSYEQYF. The CDR3 nucleotides are TGTGCCACTAAGGGGGACAGGGGAAGCTCCTACGAGCAGTACTTC.